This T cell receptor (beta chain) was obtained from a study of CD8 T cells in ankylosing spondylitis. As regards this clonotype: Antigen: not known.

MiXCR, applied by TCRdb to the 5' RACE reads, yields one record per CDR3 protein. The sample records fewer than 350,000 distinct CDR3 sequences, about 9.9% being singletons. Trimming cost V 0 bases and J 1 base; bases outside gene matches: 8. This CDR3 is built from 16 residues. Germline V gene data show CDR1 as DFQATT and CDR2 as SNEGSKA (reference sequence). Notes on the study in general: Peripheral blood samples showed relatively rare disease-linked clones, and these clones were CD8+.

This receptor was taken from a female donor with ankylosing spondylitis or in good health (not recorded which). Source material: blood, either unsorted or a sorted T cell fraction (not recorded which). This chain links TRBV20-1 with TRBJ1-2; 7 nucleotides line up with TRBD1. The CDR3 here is CSARDSETGFNYGYTF. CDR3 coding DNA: TGCAGTGCTAGAGATTCGGAGACAGGGTTTAACTATGGCTACACCTTC.